This T cell receptor beta chain was sequenced in a study of T cells in Graves' hyperthyroidism and ophthalmopathy. The diagnoses drew upon clinical symptoms, serum thyroxine and TRAb, thyroid ultrasound and orbital computed tomography. The V end was cut by 6 bases, the J end by 6 bases, with 12 bases between. CDR1 is MNHNS, CDR2 SASEGT, per germline. The CDR3 totals 12 residues. This clonotype has at least ten counts. Its antigen is as yet unknown. Authors of the study amplified TCR beta CDR3 regions from RNA transcripts. First-round RT-PCR with HTBI primers amplified the TCR CDR3 region. A single record per CDR3 protein comes from TCRdb applying MiXCR to the multiplex PCR reads. The sample carries about 95,000 distinct CDR3 sequences, 35% to 45% recorded once. Study-wide findings and caveats: For ophthalmopathy, model prediction preceded onset by a median roughly 6.5 months. Using 13 V-J features, a model discriminated ophthalmopathy from stable hyperthyroidism.

The chain couples TRBV6-1 to TRBJ2-7; D is uncertain. The material sequenced was peripheral blood or thyroid tissue (not recorded which). This sequence was found in a woman in her 30s with Graves' hyperthyroidism. The CDR3 loop is CASRRLRFEQYF. CDR3 sequence (DNA): TGTGCCAGCAGACGCCTGAGGTTCGAGCAGTACTTC.